Presented here are 19 T cell receptor beta chains from one specimen sequenced in a study of OX40 agonist ivuxolimab in advanced cancers. The repertoire was sequenced with immunoSEQ multiplex PCR; TCRdb's copy has only in-frame clones and lacks some. The table includes approximately 31,000 clones, about three quarters detected once. This specimen was CD4+ or CD8+ T cells sorted from blood, taken in a trial of the OX40 agonist ivuxolimab. The receptors were sampled from an adult with an advanced solid tumor such as melanoma, head and neck, liver or kidney cancer.

The genes are TRBV7-9 and TRBJ1-3; TRBD1 is a possible D gene (6 bases). Germline lookup yields CDR1 SEHNR and CDR2 FQNEAQ (reference sequence). The CDR3 totals 14 residues. V was shortened by 4 bases and J by 2 bases, with 9 bases between the two germline ends. CDR3 protein: CASSSSGAGNTIYF. CDR3 nucleotide sequence: TGTGCCAGCAGCTCTTCAGGGGCTGGAAACACCATATATTTT.

V gene TRBV2 combines with J gene TRBJ1-3; tentative D call: TRBD1 (6 bases). CDR3 length: 15 residues. The V gene's germline CDR1 is SNHLY and CDR2 FYNNEI. The V end was cut by 7 bases, the J end by 4 bases, with 17 bases between. Here the CDR3 DNA reads TGTGCCAGCAAATCAGGGGCAGGCCAGGGAAACACCATATATTTT. The encoded protein is CASKSGAGQGNTIYF.

The rearrangement links TRBV27 to TRBJ1-2, with D perhaps matching TRBD1 (5 bases). V shed 6 bases and J shed 2 bases, with 16 bases lying between them. The CDR3 runs 15 residues. The germline CDR1 and CDR2 sequences are MNHEY and SMNVEV (reference sequence). The CDR3 region has the DNA TGTGCCAGCAGATTAACTCCGGACATCAACTATGGCTACACCTTC. It specifies CASRLTPDINYGYTF.

This rearrangement joins TRBV6-6 to TRBJ2-7, with D perhaps TRBD1 (6 bases). Per germline, CDR1 MNHNY and CDR2 SVGAGI (reference sequence). V lost 2 bases and J lost 7, with 9 bases in between. CDR3 length: 12 amino acids. The CDR3 region is CASSYQTGEQYF. CDR3 nucleotide sequence: TGTGCCAGCAGTTACCAAACAGGGGAGCAGTACTTC.

The chain joins TRBV13 to TRBJ2-2; 7 bases are shared with TRBD1. The germline V gene has CDR1 PRHDT and CDR2 FYEKMQ (reference sequence). The J segment lost 4 bases and the V segment lost 6 bases, leaving 8 bases of the junction unmatched. The CDR3 is 15 amino acids. The CDR3 region is CASRRGTERTGELFF. The CDR3 DNA reads as TGTGCCAGCAGAAGGGGGACAGAGCGCACCGGGGAGCTGTTTTTT.

This clone was seen once. This chain connects TRBV28 to TRBJ1-5; no reliable D call. The germline V gene encodes CDR1 MDHEN and CDR2 SYDVKM. V gave up 1 base and J gave up 3 bases, with 7 bases separating them. CDR3 length: 14 residues. CDR3 sequence reads: CASSLLVPNQPQHF. The CDR3 nucleotides read TGTGCCAGCAGTTTATTGGTTCCCAATCAGCCCCAGCATTTT.

The chain carries TRBV6-1 and TRBJ2-3; TRBD1 agrees at 7 bases. This CDR3 is 15 amino acids long. Germline lookup yields CDR1 MNHNS and CDR2 SASEGT. The V gene end was trimmed by 6 bases and the J gene end by 4 bases; junction bases not matched to a gene: 10. Written as DNA, the CDR3 is TGTGCCAGCAGATCGGGACAGTCAAACTCAGATACGCAGTATTTT. This encodes CASRSGQSNSDTQYF.

The V gene is TRBV19, the J gene TRBJ1-6, with D tentatively TRBD1 (5 bases). This CDR3 comprises 15 residues. The V end lost 5 bases, the J end lost 14 bases, and 22 bases lay between the germline ends. Germline CDR1 is LNHDA and CDR2 is SQIVND (reference sequence). CDR3 DNA: TGTGCCAGTAGTGCGAAGCGGGACTTATCTCCGTCCCTCCACTTT. It is translated as CASSAKRDLSPSLHF.

The count of this clone is one. The chain joins TRBV5-4 to TRBJ1-1; maybe TRBD1 (5 bases). V was clipped by 5 bases and J by 0 bases, with 11 bases between them. Looked up from germline, CDR1 is SGHNT and CDR2 is YYREEE (reference sequence). CDR3 length: 14 amino acids. CDR3 amino acids: CASSHQGLNTEAFF. The CDR3 DNA reads as TGTGCCAGCAGTCACCAGGGTCTGAACACTGAAGCTTTCTTT.

V gene TRBV2 combines with J gene TRBJ1-1; tentatively, D is TRBD1 (6 bases). With 6 bases removed from V and 4 bases from J, the gap between germline ends came to 15 bases. The length of the CDR3 is 14 residues. CDR1 and CDR2 (germline): SNHLY, FYNNEI. The CDR3 reads CASSPTGGVTEAFF. As DNA, the CDR3 is TGTGCCAGCAGCCCCACGGGGGGCGTCACTGAAGCTTTCTTT. Full variable domain (rest looked up from reference TRBV2 and TRBJ1-1): EPEVTQTPSHQVTQMGQEVILRCVPISNHLYFYWYRQILGQKVEFLVSFYNNEISEKSEIFDDQFSVERPDGSNFTLKIRSTKLEDSAMYFCASSPTGGVTEAFFGQGTRLTVV.

The V gene is TRBV28, the J gene TRBJ1-4, with TRBD1 as a possible D gene (6 bases). Germline assignment: CDR1 MDHEN and CDR2 SYDVKM. Between the trimmed V and J ends, which lost 5 bases and 4 bases, there was a span of 14 bases. The CDR3 is 15 residues long. The CDR3 sequence is CASSHRTAFNEKLFF. The CDR3 nucleotides are TGTGCCAGCAGTCACAGGACAGCCTTTAATGAAAAACTGTTTTTT.

This clone was detected only once. The V and J genes are TRBV7-9 and TRBJ2-6, with D hard to call. The germline CDR1 and CDR2 sequences are SEHNR and FQNEAQ (reference sequence). Trimming took 4 bases from V and 4 from J, leaving 14 bases between them. The CDR3 runs to 16 residues. In DNA form, the CDR3 reads TGTGCCAGCAGCTCCAGAACGGCGTGGGGGGCCAACGTCCTGACTTTC. Translated, it gives CASSSRTAWGANVLTF.

The chain recombines TRBV10-3 with TRBJ2-5; 9 positions match TRBD1. Germline loops: CDR1 ENHRY, CDR2 SYGVKD. The CDR3 runs 14 residues. J gave up 5 bases and V 5 bases, and 6 bases lay outside the gene matches. The CDR3: CAISYRGLGETQYF. Written as DNA, the CDR3 is TGTGCCATCAGTTACAGGGGGCTGGGGGAGACCCAGTACTTC.

The chain uses TRBV28 and TRBJ2-3; TRBD1 matches 7 bases. There are 14 residues in the CDR3. Germline CDR1 reads MDHEN; CDR2 reads SYDVKM. Germline trimming cut 7 bases from V and 1 base from J; bases unmatched to any gene: 5. The CDR3 protein is CASKTTGGTDTQYF. The CDR3 nucleotides read TGTGCCAGCAAAACAACAGGGGGCACAGATACGCAGTATTTT.

The chain is built from TRBV29-1 and TRBJ2-3; D gene unclear. With 7 bases removed from V and 14 bases from J, the gap between germline ends came to 16 bases. The CDR3 is made up of 10 amino acids. Germline loops: CDR1 SQVTM, CDR2 ANQGSEA. The CDR3 here is CSAGPTSRYF. The CDR3 DNA follows: TGCAGCGCTGGGCCAACGTCCCGGTATTTT.

This clone was seen a few times. The CDR3 loop is CASSFIRNEQFF. CDR3 coding DNA: TGCGCCAGCAGCTTTATTAGGAATGAGCAGTTCTTC. V gene TRBV5-1 combines with J gene TRBJ2-1, with no clear D. The CDR3 extends over 12 amino acids. Trimming removed 2 bases at V and 7 bases at J, with 7 bases between. Germline loops: CDR1 SGHRS, CDR2 YFSETQ.

The genes are TRBV7-9 and TRBJ1-2; no firm D call. This CDR3 region has 11 residues. The V end was cut by 5 bases, the J end by 7 bases, with 8 bases between. In germline, CDR1 is SEHNR, CDR2 FQNEAQ (reference sequence). The CDR3 spells CASSPSLGYTF. In DNA, the CDR3 is TGTGCCAGCAGCCCATCCCTTGGCTACACCTTC.

V gene TRBV9 combines with J gene TRBJ2-1; tentative D call: TRBD2 (6 bases). Germline V gene lookup returns CDR1 SGDLS and CDR2 YYNGEE. V lost 2 bases and J 4 bases, leaving 13 bases between the germline ends. The CDR3 loop spans 15 amino acids. CDR3: CASSVTYGGYNEQFF. The CDR3 coding sequence is TGTGCCAGCAGCGTCACCTACGGGGGATACAATGAGCAGTTCTTC.

The J gene is TRBJ2-1, the V gene TRBV4-1, with 10 bases matching TRBD2. The germline V gene encodes CDR1 MGHRA and CDR2 YSYEKL. V shed 0 bases, J shed 4 bases, and the junction held 9 bases outside the gene matches. The CDR3 length is 18 residues. This chain's CDR3 is CASSQDGSGGSIYNEQFF. CDR3 nucleotides: TGCGCCAGCAGCCAAGACGGTAGCGGGGGGTCAATTTACAATGAGCAGTTCTTC.